The count of the clone carrying this TCR beta chain is one. A single base separates this from a much larger clone, so it may be a read error. The sample is drawn from a study of molecular identifiers for immune sequencing clone quantification. Trimming took 7 bases from V and 7 from J, leaving 17 bases between them. CDR3 length: 14 residues. Germline loops: CDR1 SGHDT, CDR2 YYEEEE. In TCRdb, the PCR reads were re-called with MiXCR into one record per CDR3 protein. The data show 75,000 to 95,000 distinct CDR3 sequences, about 23% seen once. The TCR was taken from a human donor in good health. Some libraries in this study had Jurkat cell RNA spiked in. The sequenced material came from naive CD8+ T cells from blood, with Jurkat cell RNA spiked in. Subset noted: FACS-sorted CD8+CD4-CCR7+CD45RA+ naive T cells. This rearrangement joins TRBV5-6 to TRBJ2-2; D is possibly TRBD1 or TRBD2 (5 bases each). In DNA form, the CDR3 reads TGTGCCAGCGGTTGGGACGGCCATCACGGGGAGCTGTTTTTT. This translates into CASGWDGHHGELFF. Complete variable domain (other parts from reference TRBV5-6 and TRBJ2-2): DAGVTQSPTHLIKTRGQQVTLRCSPKSGHDTVSWYQQALGQGPQFIFQYYEEEERQRGNFPDRFSGHQFPNYSSELNVNALLLGDSALYLCASGWDGHHGELFFGEGSRLTVL.